Following are 2 T cell receptor beta chains from one sample sequenced in a study of control samples from healthy donors and cancer patients. The protocol was immunoSEQ multiplex PCR, while the TCRdb copy is restricted to in-frame clones and leaves out a portion. The sample contains 100,000 to 150,000 clones, about 83% of which appear only once. Material for sequencing was blood. The receptors stem from a man aged 30 to 39 in good health.

V gene TRBV11-2 combines with J gene TRBJ2-3, with a weak D call TRBD2 (5 bases). There are 12 residues in the CDR3. Deletions cut 3 bases from V and 7 bases from J, with 8 bases between. Per germline, CDR1 SGHAT and CDR2 FQNNGV. The CDR3: CASSFGEHTQYF. DNA for the CDR3: TGTGCCAGCAGCTTCGGGGAGCATACGCAGTATTTT.

This clone has just one count. This chain links TRBV11-3 with TRBJ1-2; 10 nucleotides line up with TRBD1. The germline gives CDR1 SGHNT, CDR2 YENEEA. J lost 12 bases, V lost 4 bases, and 5 bases had no gene match. This CDR3 spans 12 amino acids. The CDR3 is CASSSGTGEDTF. The CDR3 nucleotides are TGTGCCAGCAGCTCAGGGACAGGGGAAGACACCTTC.